This T cell receptor (beta chain) was recorded in a study of cytomegalovirus exposure and HLA in healthy donors. Study information: An early release of data contained 75 million to 90 million unique TCRs, which came from HLA-typed donors. The study, taken as a whole, reports: Cytomegalovirus status, reportedly, was diagnosed with high specificity and sensitivity by the classifier.

Germline V gene sequence: CDR1 LNHNV, CDR2 YYDKDF (reference sequence). The CDR3 is 14 residues long. Trimming took 5 bases from V and 0 from J, leaving 10 bases between them. This clone appeared once. Its matching antigen is unknown. Likely unrecorded immune exposures existed in these nominally healthy donors. Amplification used 60 Vbeta primers and 13 Jbeta primers. Here immunoSEQ multiplex PCR was the method, and the copy in TCRdb shows in-frame clones only, minus some. The sample consists of some 170,000 clones, approximately 80% of them appearing once. The chain links TRBV15 to TRBJ1-2; D is undetermined. The sequence came from a woman aged 45 to 65 in good health and CMV-seronegative. Sequencing was done on a sample of PBMCs. Here the CDR3 reads CATSQELANYGYTF. CDR3 bases: TGTGCCACCAGCCAAGAACTAGCTAACTATGGCTACACCTTC.